The next 12 T cell receptor beta chains were all read from a single sample in a study of beta chain features in type 1 diabetes. The entirety of the isolated RNA underwent reverse transcription, so expressed TCRB transcripts were sequenced. The table came from immunoSEQ multiplex PCR; TCRdb's copy has only in-frame clones and leaves some out. The table has about 140,000 clones, about 9.7% seen once. The specimen was central memory CD4+ T cells from blood. The receptors stem from a middle-aged woman in good health.

This clone was observed a few times. V and J are TRBV9 and TRBJ2-3, with TRBD2 matching 12 bases. This CDR3 comprises 19 residues. The germline V gene has CDR1 SGDLS and CDR2 YYNGEE. The trim removed 3 bases at V and 5 bases at J, leaving 16 bases unmatched. In nucleotides, the CDR3 is TGTGCCAGCAGCGCCTACCTTAGACTAGCGGGGGAGCGAGGAGATACGCAGTATTTT. Translating it yields CASSAYLRLAGERGDTQYF.

This clone was counted only a few times. The V and J genes are TRBV5-5 and TRBJ2-4; TRBD1 aligns across 9 bases. Trimming removed 4 bases from V and 3 bases from J; junction bases left unmatched: 14. Germline V gene sequence: CDR1 SGHKS, CDR2 YYEKEE (reference sequence). The CDR3 spans 18 residues. In nucleotides, the CDR3 is TGTGCCAGCAGCCCTGTAATCCGGGACAGGGTGGTCAAAAACATTCAGTACTTC. It codes for CASSPVIRDRVVKNIQYF. The whole variable domain, filled in from reference TRBV5-5 and TRBJ2-4, reads DAGVTQSPTHLIKTRGQQVTLRCSPISGHKSVSWYQQVLGQGPQFIFQYYEKEERGRGNFPDRFSARQFPNYSSELNVNALLLGDSALYLCASSPVIRDRVVKNIQYFGAGTRLSVL.

This clone has just a few counts. The chain is built from TRBV19 and TRBJ2-7, with a possible D match to TRBD2 (5 bases). Looked up from germline, CDR1 is LNHDA and CDR2 is SQIVND (reference sequence). The CDR3 runs to 14 residues. Trimming stripped 6 bases from V and 1 base from J, with 13 bases between. In DNA form, the CDR3 reads TGTGCCAGTAGCACCCCGGGAATATCCTACGAGCAGTACTTC. Its protein product is CASSTPGISYEQYF.

This clone has a count of ten or more. The V and J genes are TRBV15 and TRBJ2-1; TRBD2 might be the D (5 bases). Trimming shortened V by 0 bases and J by 2 bases, and 11 bases separated the two germline ends. CDR3 length: 16 residues. CDR1 and CDR2 from the germline V gene are LNHNV and YYDKDF (reference sequence). Here the CDR3 reads CATSRDRGPAYNEQFF. The DNA of the CDR3 is TGTGCCACCAGCAGAGATAGAGGGCCAGCCTACAATGAGCAGTTCTTC.

This clone occurred a few times. The CDR3 region is CASSGVQGNGYTF. CDR3 DNA sequence: TGTGCCAGCAGCGGCGTACAGGGGAATGGCTACACCTTC. This rearrangement joins TRBV7-2 to TRBJ1-2, with 7 bases identical to TRBD1. The CDR3 contains 13 residues. CDR1 SGHTA and CDR2 FQGNSA come from the germline V gene. Germline trimming cut 5 bases from V and 6 bases from J; bases unmatched to any gene: 6.

In regard to this clone: The same CDR3 is also encoded by other DNA sequences in this sample. This sequence joins TRBV7-2 and TRBJ1-2; D unclear. Germline-derived CDR1 and CDR2 are SGHTA and FQGNSA. Trimming stripped 0 bases from V and 2 bases from J, with 7 bases between. The CDR3 contains 14 residues. CDR3 in DNA: TGTGCCAGCAGCTTAGCGGGCCAGAACTATGGCTACACCTTC. It is translated as CASSLAGQNYGYTF.

A few counts support this clone. Other DNA sequences in the same sample also yield this CDR3. The CDR3 nucleotides are TGTGCCAGCAGCGGGACAGGGTCATCCTACGAGCAGTACTTC. Amino acids: CASSGTGSSYEQYF. This chain links TRBV6-1 with TRBJ2-7; 9 bases line up with TRBD1. The CDR3 has 14 residues. J gave up 1 base and V 6 bases, and 4 bases lay outside the gene matches. CDR1 and CDR2 from the germline V gene are MNHNS and SASEGT.

This chain connects TRBV18 to TRBJ1-1; no reliable D call. The V and J ends lost 0 bases and 1 base respectively, with 9 bases between them. CDR1 and CDR2 from the germline V gene are KGHSH and LQKENI. CDR3 length: 15 amino acids. Here the CDR3 DNA reads TGTGCCAGCTCACCACCTAATGGCCAGAACACTGAAGCTTTCTTT. Translated, it gives CASSPPNGQNTEAFF.

This clone was counted a few times. The V gene is TRBV2, the J gene TRBJ2-1, with D possibly being TRBD1 (6 bases). Trimming left V 10 bases short and J 1 base short, with 11 bases between. The CDR3 sequence is 13 residues long. Germline V gene lookup returns CDR1 SNHLY and CDR2 FYNNEI. The CDR3 bases are TGTGCCATCCGGACAGCGTCCTACAATGAGCAGTTCTTC. Its translation is CAIRTASYNEQFF.

This clone was recorded a few times. The V call is TRBV5-1, the J call TRBJ1-1; no clear D. The CDR3 is made up of 14 amino acids. Germline CDR1 SGHRS, CDR2 YFSETQ. Deletions cut 0 bases from V and 5 bases from J, with 11 bases between. The CDR3 sequence: CASSLEHSLTEAFF. Written as DNA, the CDR3 is TGCGCCAGCAGCTTGGAACATTCGTTGACTGAAGCTTTCTTT.

The chain carries TRBV5-1 and TRBJ2-1, with a possible D match to TRBD2 (6 bases). V was pared by 0 bases and J by 7 bases, with 14 bases between. Germline V lookup: CDR1 SGHRS, CDR2 YFSETQ. The CDR3 sequence is 15 residues long. CDR3 coding DNA: TGCGCCAGCAGCTTGGACGGGGGTGTTGAGAATGAGCAGTTCTTC. Translation: CASSLDGGVENEQFF. Full variable domain (rest looked up from reference TRBV5-1 and TRBJ2-1): KAGVTQTPRYLIKTRGQQVTLSCSPISGHRSVSWYQQTPGQGLQFLFEYFSETQRNKGNFPGRFSGRQFSNSRSEMNVSTLELGDSALYLCASSLDGGVENEQFFGPGTRLTVL.

In this sample, this clone turned up a few times. The J gene is TRBJ2-2, the V gene TRBV4-1; 7 nucleotides agree with TRBD1. Germline-derived CDR1 and CDR2 are MGHRA and YSYEKL. This CDR3 spans 15 amino acids. V gave up 3 bases and J gave up 1 base; unmatched junction bases: 2. CDR3 DNA: TGCGCCAGCAGCCATGGGGACAGGAACACCGGGGAGCTGTTTTTT. Residues: CASSHGDRNTGELFF.